These 18 T cell receptor beta chains share one sample of origin, sequenced in a study of blood T cells in healthy people across ages. Combining a sample-barcoded 5' primer with a J-beta primer mix, a second PCR ran for 7 to 11 cycles. One entry per CDR3 protein, called by TCRdb with MiXCR from the 5' RACE reads. The table includes about 1.6 million distinct CDR3 sequences, about 35% detected once. The sample consisted of blood. Receptor source: a woman in her 30s in good health.

Turning to this clonotype: At one boundary the junction diverges from the germline segment, which might be a read error. V usage is TRBV11-2 and J usage is TRBJ2-4; the match to TRBD2 covers 8 bases. Germline V CDR1 and CDR2: SGHAT, FQNNGV. The CDR3 contains 13 residues. The CDR3 sequence: CAGSWLAGGEQYF. In DNA form, the CDR3 reads TGTGCCGGCAGCTGGCTAGCGGGCGGGGAGCAGTACTTC.

This clonotype turned up a few times. The chain uses TRBV29-1 and TRBJ1-1; tentatively, D is TRBD1 (6 bases). The V gene lost 7 bases and the J gene lost 4 bases, with 16 bases spanning the gap. CDR1 SQVTM and CDR2 ANQGSEA come from the germline V gene. The CDR3 has 13 residues. The CDR3 is CSATQGMGTEAFF. CDR3 nucleotide sequence: TGCAGCGCCACACAGGGTATGGGCACTGAAGCTTTCTTT. The variable domain in full, with the rest retrieved from reference TRBV29-1 and TRBJ1-1, is SAVISQKPSRDICQRGTSLTIQCQVDSQVTMMFWYRQQPGQSLTLIATANQGSEATYESGFVIDKFPISRPNLTFSTLTVSNMSPEDSSIYLCSATQGMGTEAFFGQGTRLTVV.

In its sample, this clonotype was seen a few times. A read error may be the cause here, since a much bigger clone is one base away. The rearrangement links TRBV6-1 to TRBJ2-7; D is unclear. Trimming removed 1 base at V and 0 bases at J, with 13 bases between. Germline V gene sequence: CDR1 MNHNS, CDR2 SASEGT. The CDR3 extends over 16 amino acids. The CDR3 DNA follows: TGTGCCAGCAGTGAAGGCTGTGAAGGGAACTCCTACGAGCAGTACTTC. Amino acid sequence: CASSEGCEGNSYEQYF.

This chain joins TRBV6-1 and TRBJ1-5, with D unresolved. In germline, CDR1 is MNHNS, CDR2 SASEGT. Trimming removed 6 bases from V and 0 bases from J, with 9 bases in between. There are 14 residues in the CDR3. The CDR3, as DNA: TGTGCCAGCAGCAGAGGTAATAGCAATCAGCCCCAGCATTTT. Its protein product is CASSRGNSNQPQHF.

In its sample, this clonotype was seen a few times. The chain is built from TRBV20-1 and TRBJ2-3; TRBD2 agrees at 8 bases. The germline gives CDR1 DFQATT, CDR2 SNEGSKA (reference sequence). Germline trimming cut 6 bases from V and 1 base from J; bases unmatched to any gene: 6. CDR3 size: 14 residues. In DNA, the CDR3 is TGCAGTGCGGGAGCGGGAGTGGGCACAGATACGCAGTATTTT. Amino acid sequence: CSAGAGVGTDTQYF.

This clonotype was seen more than once but under ten times. This chain uses TRBV6-6 with TRBJ2-5; 10 nucleotides match TRBD2. V shed 0 bases, J shed 5 bases, and the junction held 6 bases outside the gene matches. The CDR3 has 16 amino acids. Looked up from germline, CDR1 is MNHNY and CDR2 is SVGAGI (reference sequence). Here the CDR3 reads CASSYSRLAGVETQYF. CDR3 nucleotide sequence: TGTGCCAGCAGTTACTCGAGGCTAGCGGGGGTGGAGACCCAGTACTTC.

This chain connects TRBV13 to TRBJ2-7; D call uncertain. Germline assignment: CDR1 PRHDT and CDR2 FYEKMQ (reference sequence). V lost 8 bases and J 7 bases, leaving 21 bases between the germline ends. The CDR3 spans 14 residues. The CDR3 DNA reads TGTGCCAGCGGACCTCCTTGGGTTTGGGGTGAGCAGTACTTC. Translated, it gives CASGPPWVWGEQYF.

This clonotype was observed a handful of times. The chain recombines TRBV6-6 with TRBJ2-7, with 9 bases fitting TRBD1. CDR3 size: 15 residues. The V and J ends lost 8 bases and 3 bases, in that order; junction bases with no gene match: 11. Germline lookup yields CDR1 MNHNY and CDR2 SVGAGI (reference sequence). The CDR3 coding sequence is TGTGCCAGCGGTCAAAGGACAGGGGTCCACTACGAGCAGTACTTC. Translation: CASGQRTGVHYEQYF.

The chain has TRBV4-1 and TRBJ1-4; 7 nucleotides align to TRBD1. The CDR3 is 16 amino acids. The germline gives CDR1 MGHRA, CDR2 YSYEKL. J lost 7 bases, V lost 3 bases, and 11 bases had no gene match. CDR3 sequence: CASSHRTGDSTEKLFF. The CDR3 bases are TGCGCCAGCAGCCACCGAACAGGGGACTCTACTGAAAAACTGTTTTTT.

This clonotype was recorded a few times. The J gene is TRBJ2-5, the V gene TRBV3-1; D call uncertain. V lost 0 bases to trimming and J lost 0 bases, with 8 bases between them. CDR3 length: 15 residues. In germline, CDR1 is LGHDT, CDR2 YNNKEL (reference sequence). The CDR3 spells CASSQDGGYQETQYF. As DNA, the CDR3 is TGTGCCAGCAGCCAAGATGGCGGTTACCAAGAGACCCAGTACTTC.

As regards this clonotype: This may be a read error: a much more frequent sequence differs by one nucleotide. This chain links TRBV29-1 with TRBJ2-1; D unclear. Germline CDR1 is SQVTM and CDR2 is ANQGSEA. The CDR3 has 14 amino acids. The chain's CDR3 is CSVDSSDSYNGQFF. The CDR3 DNA sequence: TGCAGCGTTGATTCCTCAGACTCCTACAATGGGCAGTTCTTC.

The V gene is TRBV28, the J gene TRBJ2-1, with unresolved D. From germline, CDR1 is MDHEN and CDR2 SYDVKM. Trimming pared 6 bases from V and 3 bases from J, leaving 9 bases between. The CDR3 runs to 13 residues. The CDR3 spells CASRGAIYNEQFF. The CDR3 DNA reads TGTGCCAGCAGAGGAGCGATCTACAATGAGCAGTTCTTC.

This clonotype was observed a handful of times. The chain joins TRBV15 to TRBJ2-3; 11 bases are shared with TRBD2. The CDR3 has 18 residues. The germline V gene has CDR1 LNHNV and CDR2 YYDKDF (reference sequence). The ends lost 1 base at V and 1 base at J; junction bases unmatched: 7. Here the CDR3 reads CATSRVSGGASRTDTQYF. The DNA for the CDR3 is TGTGCCACCAGCAGAGTTAGCGGGGGGGCCTCTCGCACAGATACGCAGTATTTT.

This clonotype appeared a few times. The V gene is TRBV18, the J gene TRBJ2-7; 7 nucleotides match TRBD2. After removal of 6 bases from V and 0 bases from J, the junction contained 8 bases not matched to a gene. There are 15 residues in the CDR3. Germline V gene sequence: CDR1 KGHSH, CDR2 LQKENI. This chain's CDR3 is CASSIAGQSSYEQYF. CDR3 nucleotide sequence: TGTGCCAGCTCCATAGCGGGCCAGAGCTCCTACGAGCAGTACTTC.

This clonotype was counted between two and nine times. The J gene is TRBJ2-1, the V gene TRBV9; D is perhaps TRBD1 (6 bases). The CDR3 spans 19 residues. Per the germline V gene, CDR1 is SGDLS and CDR2 is YYNGEE. The V and J ends lost 0 bases and 4 bases respectively, with 23 bases between them. DNA of the CDR3: TGTGCCAGCAGCGTAGAAGGGGGTGCCCGGGACACCTTATACAATGAGCAGTTCTTC. Its translation is CASSVEGGARDTLYNEQFF.

This clonotype turned up a few times. This chain uses TRBV12-3 or TRBV12-4 with TRBJ2-2; TRBD1 might be the D (6 bases). Trimming pared 6 bases from V and 4 bases from J, leaving 12 bases between. CDR3 length: 14 residues. The CDR3 loop reads CASSIARGTGELFF. Here the CDR3 DNA reads TGTGCCAGCAGCATCGCCAGGGGCACCGGGGAGCTGTTTTTT.

This clonotype has a count of ten or more. The chain is built from TRBV4-1 and TRBJ1-4, with 12 positions matching TRBD1. The V gene's germline CDR1 is MGHRA and CDR2 YSYEKL. CDR3 length: 18 amino acids. The junction had 9 bases not matched to a gene; V was cut back by 1 base and J by 6 bases. CDR3 DNA sequence: TGCGCCAGCAGCCAAGTACAGGGACAGGGGGCGCTGGATGAAAAACTGTTTTTT. Encoded protein: CASSQVQGQGALDEKLFF.

This clonotype came up many times. The rearrangement joins TRBV29-1 to TRBJ2-7; TRBD2 agrees at 10 bases. Germline V lookup: CDR1 SQVTM, CDR2 ANQGSEA. This CDR3 comprises 12 residues. V trimming: 4 bases; J trimming: 5 bases; junction bases outside the gene matches: 2. CDR3 residues: CSVGLAGNEQYF. The CDR3 DNA follows: TGCAGCGTTGGACTAGCGGGTAACGAGCAGTACTTC.